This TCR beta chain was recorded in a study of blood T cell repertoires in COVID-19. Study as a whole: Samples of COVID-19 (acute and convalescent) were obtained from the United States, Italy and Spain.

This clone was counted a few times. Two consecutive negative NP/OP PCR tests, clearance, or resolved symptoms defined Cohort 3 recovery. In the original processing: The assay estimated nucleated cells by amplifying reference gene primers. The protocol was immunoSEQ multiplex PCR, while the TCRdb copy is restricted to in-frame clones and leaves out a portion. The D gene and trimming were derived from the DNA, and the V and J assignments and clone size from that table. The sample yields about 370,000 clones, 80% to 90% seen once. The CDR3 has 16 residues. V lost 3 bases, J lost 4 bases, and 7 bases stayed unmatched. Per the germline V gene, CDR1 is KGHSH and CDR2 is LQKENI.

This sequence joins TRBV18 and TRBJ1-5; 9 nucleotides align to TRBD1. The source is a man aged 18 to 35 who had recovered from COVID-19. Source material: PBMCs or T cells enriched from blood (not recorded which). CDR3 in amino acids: CASSPGQGPSNQPQHF. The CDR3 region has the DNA TGTGCCAGCTCACCGGGACAGGGCCCTTCAAATCAGCCCCAGCATTTT.